The clone carrying this T cell receptor beta chain has only a few counts. The antigen remains undetermined. V shed 7 bases, J shed 2 bases, and the junction held 6 bases outside the gene matches. The CDR3 runs 14 residues. CDR1 is MNHNS, CDR2 SASEGT, per germline. The data are from a study of T cells after yellow fever vaccination. Overall study findings and caveats: The CD4 compartment and the CD8 compartment contained a small share of clonotypes in common. At under 97% for CD4 and approximately 88% for CD8, most primary-vaccination clones showed up again after the booster.

From the 5' RACE reads, TCRdb called clonotypes with MiXCR, one entry per CDR3 protein. This repertoire shows fewer than 150,000 distinct CDR3 sequences, roughly 8% found once; its top ten account for about 0.73%. The sequence was collected from a man aged 25 to 40 who received the YFV17D yellow fever vaccine. The rearrangement uses TRBV6-1 and TRBJ2-7, with TRBD2 identical over 9 bases. This specimen was CD4+ T cells sorted from PBMCs, taken 5 days after the yellow fever booster vaccination. CDR3 DNA: TGTGCCAGCACCCTAGCGGGATCGACCTACGAGCAGTACTTC. Protein: CASTLAGSTYEQYF.